This TCR beta chain is from a study of CD8+ T cells in alopecia areata. Researchers took lesional scalp punch biopsies and peripheral blood from people who were alopecia areata patients. Extracted RNA was reverse transcribed into cDNA, the sequencing template. TCRdb's table, derived via immunoSEQ multiplex PCR, lists solely in-frame clones and lacks some. The sample has over 10,000 clones; 60% to 65% are singletons. The germline V gene has CDR1 PRHDT and CDR2 FYEKMQ (reference sequence). CDR3 length: 14 amino acids. V was clipped by 4 bases and J by 3 bases; unmatched bases: 4. This chain links TRBV13 with TRBJ1-2; 8 positions agree with TRBD1. The clonotype was recovered from a human donor with alopecia areata. Material for sequencing was skin. DNA for the CDR3: TGTGCCAGCAGCTCGGCGACAGGGGACTATGGCTACACCTTC. This encodes CASSSATGDYGYTF.